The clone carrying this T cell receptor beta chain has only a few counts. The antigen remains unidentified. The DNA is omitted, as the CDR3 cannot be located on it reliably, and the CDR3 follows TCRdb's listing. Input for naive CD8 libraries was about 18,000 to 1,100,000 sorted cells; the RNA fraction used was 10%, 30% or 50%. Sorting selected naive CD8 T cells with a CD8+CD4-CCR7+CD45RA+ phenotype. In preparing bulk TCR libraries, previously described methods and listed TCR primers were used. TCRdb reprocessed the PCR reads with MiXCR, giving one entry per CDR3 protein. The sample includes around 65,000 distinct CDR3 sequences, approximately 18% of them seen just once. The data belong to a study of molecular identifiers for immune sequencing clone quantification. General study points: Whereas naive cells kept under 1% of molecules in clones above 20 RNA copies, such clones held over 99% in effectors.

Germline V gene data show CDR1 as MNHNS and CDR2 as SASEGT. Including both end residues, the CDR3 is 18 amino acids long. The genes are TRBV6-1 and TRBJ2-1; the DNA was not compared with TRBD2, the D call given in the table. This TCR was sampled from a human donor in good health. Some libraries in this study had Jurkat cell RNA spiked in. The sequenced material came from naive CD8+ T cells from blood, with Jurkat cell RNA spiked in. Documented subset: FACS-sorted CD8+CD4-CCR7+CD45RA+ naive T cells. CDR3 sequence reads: CASSEFVASGTLLNEQSF.